These 25 T cell receptor beta chains share one sample of origin, sequenced in a study of OX40 agonist ivuxolimab in advanced cancers. Produced via immunoSEQ multiplex PCR; TCRdb's table is partial and in-frame only. The table records 70,000 to 80,000 clones, 75% to 95% of them present only once. Sequenced material: CD4+ or CD8+ T cells sorted from blood, taken in a trial of the OX40 agonist ivuxolimab. Every receptor here comes from an adult with an advanced solid tumor such as melanoma, head and neck, liver or kidney cancer.

The gene calls are TRBV6-6 and TRBJ2-1; 12 nucleotides align to TRBD2. From germline, CDR1 is MNHNY and CDR2 SVGAGI (reference sequence). This CDR3 has 13 residues. The CDR3 region is CVCWGLAGNEQFF. In DNA form, the CDR3 reads TGTGTCTGTTGGGGACTAGCGGGCAATGAGCAGTTCTTC.

The chain uses TRBV6-5 and TRBJ1-5; D unresolved. Trimming took 4 bases from V and 6 from J, leaving 13 bases between them. The CDR3 runs to 14 residues. CDR1 is MNHEY, CDR2 SVGAGI, per germline. Written as DNA, the CDR3 is TGTGCCAGCAGTTCCCTACTTGGACTTCAGCCCCAGCATTTT. The encoded protein is CASSSLLGLQPQHF.

The V and J genes are TRBV14 and TRBJ2-7, with D uncertain. This CDR3 comprises 13 residues. The ends were cut back, 0 bases at V and 3 bases at J, with 6 bases in the middle. Germline V gene lookup returns CDR1 SGHDN and CDR2 FVKESK. Written as DNA, the CDR3 is TGTGCCAGCAGCCAAGACACCGACTACGAGCAGTACTTC. This translates into CASSQDTDYEQYF.

The chain combines TRBV19 with TRBJ1-5, with a weak D call TRBD1 (6 bases). Germline-derived CDR1 and CDR2 are LNHDA and SQIVND (reference sequence). CDR3 length equals 16 residues. V lost 4 bases and J lost 2, with 15 bases in between. The CDR3 spells CASSTLRQAGNQPQHF. The CDR3 DNA follows: TGTGCCAGTAGTACTCTAAGACAGGCCGGCAATCAGCCCCAGCATTTT.

Of note for this clone: A junction end diverges from the germline sequence, so it may reflect a read error. This sample includes further DNA sequences coding for the same CDR3. V and J are TRBV27 and TRBJ1-5; D is ambiguous. The CDR3 has 15 amino acids. The germline CDR1 and CDR2 sequences are MNHEY and SMNVEV (reference sequence). The CDR3 is CASSFGQFSNQPQHF. DNA for the CDR3: TGCGCCAGCAGTTTCGGTCAGTTTAGCAATCAGCCCCAGCATTTT.

The V and J genes are TRBV27 and TRBJ1-1; no firm D call. The germline V and J ends were trimmed by 3 bases and 0 bases, with 11 bases remaining between them. The CDR3 has 15 residues. In germline, CDR1 is MNHEY, CDR2 SMNVEV (reference sequence). The CDR3, as DNA: TGTGCCAGCAGTTTTGGGCAGCTCATGAACACTGAAGCTTTCTTT. Encoded protein: CASSFGQLMNTEAFF.

This chain connects TRBV28 to TRBJ2-5; 11 nucleotides align to TRBD1. With V trimmed by 7 bases and J by 2 bases, 6 bases remained unmatched. Germline assignment: CDR1 MDHEN and CDR2 SYDVKM. The CDR3 spans 15 residues. The DNA of the CDR3 is TGTGCCAGCAAAAATCGGGACAGGGGGCAAGAGACCCAGTACTTC. The encoded protein is CASKNRDRGQETQYF.

The chain uses TRBV6-5 and TRBJ2-3, with 7 bases fitting TRBD2. The CDR3 extends over 14 amino acids. Germline CDR1 MNHEY, CDR2 SVGAGI. Trimming at V came to 4 bases and at J to 1 base, leaving 2 bases not matched to a gene. CDR3 sequence: CASSFSGGTDTQYF. The DNA for the CDR3 is TGTGCCAGCAGTTTCAGCGGGGGCACAGATACGCAGTATTTT.

The chain uses TRBV6-5 and TRBJ1-1; D is undetermined. Germline CDR1 and CDR2: MNHEY and SVGAGI. V lost 10 bases, J lost 1 base, and 16 bases lay in between. This CDR3 comprises 14 residues. For the CDR3, the DNA is TGTGCCACTACCTGGGGTGGTGCGAACACTGAAGCTTTCTTT. This codes for CATTWGGANTEAFF.

This chain joins TRBV19 and TRBJ2-3; the D is unclear. The V gene lost 3 bases and the J gene lost 6 bases, with 4 bases spanning the gap. The germline gives CDR1 LNHDA, CDR2 SQIVND (reference sequence). The CDR3 runs 11 residues. This CDR3 reads CASSMGDTQYF. The CDR3 DNA sequence: TGTGCCAGTAGTATGGGGGATACGCAGTATTTT.

The genes are TRBV6-5 and TRBJ2-1; 11 nucleotides line up with TRBD2. Germline assignment: CDR1 MNHEY and CDR2 SVGAGI. The CDR3 loop spans 15 amino acids. The ends lost 6 bases at V and 5 bases at J; junction bases unmatched: 6. Written as DNA, the CDR3 is TGTGCCAGCAGCCTCCTAGCGGGAGGTAACAATGAGCAGTTCTTC. Residues: CASSLLAGGNNEQFF.

The chain couples TRBV27 to TRBJ2-7, with TRBD2 matching over 8 bases. CDR3 length: 13 residues. Germline CDR1 and CDR2: MNHEY and SMNVEV (reference sequence). V dropped 4 bases and J dropped 4; count of bases not matched to a gene: 3. CDR3 residues: CASSSGGGYEQYF. CDR3 nucleotides: TGTGCCAGCAGTTCGGGAGGGGGGTACGAGCAGTACTTC.

The chain links TRBV13 to TRBJ1-2, with 10 bases fitting TRBD1. This CDR3 comprises 17 residues. Per germline, CDR1 PRHDT and CDR2 FYEKMQ (reference sequence). The trim removed 2 bases at V and 0 bases at J, leaving 6 bases unmatched. CDR3 in amino acids: CASSLTGTGETNYGYTF. In DNA form, the CDR3 reads TGTGCCAGCAGCTTAACCGGGACAGGGGAGACTAACTATGGCTACACCTTC.

This chain joins TRBV6-5 and TRBJ2-7; D gene ambiguous. CDR3 length equals 13 residues. The V gene lost 0 bases and the J gene lost 2 bases, with 5 bases spanning the gap. Germline V CDR1 and CDR2: MNHEY, SVGAGI. The CDR3 DNA reads as TGTGCCAGCAGTTACTCATTAACCTACGAGCAGTACTTC. Amino acid sequence: CASSYSLTYEQYF.

This clone was seen a handful of times. One junction end disagrees with the germline gene, perhaps due to a read error. The rearrangement uses TRBV4-1 and TRBJ2-5; the match to TRBD2 covers 13 bases. The CDR3 totals 22 residues. Germline values: CDR1 MGHRA, CDR2 YSYEKL. The CDR3 DNA is TGCGCCAGCAGCCACCCTAACGAGGGACTAGCGGGGCCATACCTTCTCCAACAGACCCAGTACTTC. Protein: CASSHPNEGLAGPYLLQQTQYF.

V is TRBV11-2 and J is TRBJ1-3; 8 nucleotides align to TRBD1. This CDR3 region has 16 residues. Germline trimming cut 5 bases from V and 7 bases from J; bases unmatched to any gene: 13. Germline values: CDR1 SGHAT, CDR2 FQNNGV. CDR3 residues: CASSRKQGVDWNTIYF. CDR3 DNA sequence: TGTGCCAGCAGCCGAAAACAGGGGGTTGATTGGAACACCATATATTTT.

The chain joins TRBV19 to TRBJ1-5, with D perhaps TRBD1 (5 bases). CDR3 length: 13 amino acids. Germline CDR1 reads LNHDA; CDR2 reads SQIVND (reference sequence). V dropped 11 bases and J dropped 7 bases, with 18 bases sitting between them. Here the CDR3 reads CAAQGGLGQPQHF. In DNA, the CDR3 is TGTGCCGCCCAGGGAGGGCTTGGCCAGCCCCAGCATTTT.

The chain combines TRBV9 with TRBJ2-2; D not certain. The CDR3 extends over 13 amino acids. Per germline, CDR1 SGDLS and CDR2 YYNGEE. Trimming cost V 4 bases and J 6 bases, with 10 bases left between them. The CDR3 nucleotides read TGTGCCAGCAGCCCCATAGGGCCCGGGGAGCTGTTTTTT. This sequence encodes CASSPIGPGELFF.

Turning to this clone: The junction differs from germline at one of its ends, possibly a read error. This chain links TRBV7-3 with TRBJ1-1, with TRBD1 as a possible D gene (5 bases). The CDR3 is made up of 15 amino acids. The germline V gene encodes CDR1 SGHTA and CDR2 FQGTGA. CDR3 bases: TGTGCCAGCAGTTTAAATGGACATCCGAACACTGAAGCTTTCTTT. It specifies CASSLNGHPNTEAFF.

In DNA, the CDR3 is TGCGCCAGCAGCTGGACCCTTAGCACTGAAGCTTTCTTT. This sequence encodes CASSWTLSTEAFF. This sequence joins TRBV4-3 and TRBJ1-1; D uncertain. The V end was cut by 5 bases, the J end by 4 bases, with 11 bases between. Germline V gene lookup returns CDR1 LGHNA and CDR2 YSLEER. CDR3 length equals 13 residues.

This clone has just one count. At one end the junction does not follow the germline gene, possibly because of a read error. The V gene is TRBV6-1, the J gene TRBJ2-7, with a weak D call TRBD1 (6 bases). The CDR3 contains 13 residues. Germline-derived CDR1 and CDR2 are MNHNS and SASEGT. DNA of the CDR3: TGTGCCAGCAGCGAAGGACAGACCTACGAGCAGTACTTC. Translation: CASSEGQTYEQYF.

This rearrangement joins TRBV7-9 to TRBJ1-1; D unclear. CDR1 and CDR2 (germline): SEHNR, FQNEAQ (reference sequence). The CDR3 loop spans 15 amino acids. Trimming took 5 bases from V and 0 from J, leaving 13 bases between them. The CDR3 reads CASSPWTGLNTEAFF. The CDR3 nucleotides read TGTGCCAGCAGCCCATGGACGGGATTGAACACTGAAGCTTTCTTT.

This chain's CDR3 is CASSVALDSYEQYF. The CDR3, as DNA: TGTGCCAGCAGCGTAGCCTTGGACAGCTACGAGCAGTACTTC. This chain links TRBV9 with TRBJ2-7; D is possibly TRBD1 (6 bases). Germline CDR1 is SGDLS and CDR2 is YYNGEE. The CDR3 loop spans 14 amino acids. Between the trimmed V and J ends, which lost 0 bases and 3 bases, there was a span of 10 bases.

This rearrangement joins TRBV19 to TRBJ2-3; TRBD2 aligns across 8 bases. Germline V lookup: CDR1 LNHDA, CDR2 SQIVND (reference sequence). CDR3 length: 13 residues. The trim removed 3 bases at V and 7 bases at J, leaving 3 bases unmatched. In nucleotides, the CDR3 is TGTGCCAGTAGTATGGTAGCGGGGAATACGCAGTATTTT. It codes for CASSMVAGNTQYF.

The chain recombines TRBV9 with TRBJ1-1; TRBD1 might be the D (6 bases). V gave up 0 bases and J gave up 0 bases, with 12 bases separating them. The germline V gene has CDR1 SGDLS and CDR2 YYNGEE. This CDR3 is 16 amino acids long. This CDR3 is CASSVEQGLMNTEAFF. The CDR3 DNA reads as TGTGCCAGCAGCGTAGAACAGGGCCTCATGAACACTGAAGCTTTCTTT.